This TCR beta chain was sequenced for a study of T cell responses to AZD1222 COVID-19 vaccine. Turning to this clone: What it recognizes is unknown.

Study findings and constraints: Baseline testing showed seropositivity in only six or seven AZD1222 recipients. White British people made up most donors, females outnumbered males, and clonal diversity was possibly underestimated. In all cases, repertoires were sampled only after the peak T cell response.

The CDR3 runs 12 residues. The V gene lost 5 bases and the J gene lost 6 bases, with 8 bases spanning the gap. TCRdb's copy holds only in-frame clones and misses some; the assay was immunoSEQ multiplex PCR. The table has around 160,000 clones, under 95% seen once; the top ten hold less than 5.5%. The starting material was peripheral blood, obtained on day 0 of AZD1222 vaccination. The genes are TRBV12-3 or TRBV12-4 and TRBJ1-5; D is perhaps TRBD1 (5 bases). The clonotype originates from an adult in good health. The CDR3 reads CASSGGAQPQHF. The CDR3 bases are TGTGCCAGCAGTGGTGGGGCTCAGCCCCAGCATTTT.